This T cell receptor (beta chain) was recorded in a study of PD-L1 blockade in urothelial cancer. Turning to the study itself: At some point between 2012 and 2014, patients got going on atezolizumab, taking 1,200 mg intravenously every 3 weeks. Blood underwent analysis 3 weeks (second dose) and 6 weeks after treatment began.

A note on this clone: Its matching antigen is unknown.

The time point denotes: pretreatment peripheral blood. The study collected 1 to 8 samples per patient, pretreatment and on-treatment. Profiled with immunoSEQ multiplex PCR; TCRdb holds only in-frame clones, not every one. This repertoire shows more than 35,000 clones, approximately 93% found once; its top ten account for around 11%. Study-wide findings and caveats: Lower pretreatment blood TCR clonality, under the median, predicted better survival, researchers reported.

Germline V gene sequence: CDR1 MNHNS, CDR2 SASEGT. Trimming took 7 bases from V and 0 from J, leaving 10 bases between them. CDR3 size: 14 residues. This TCR was recovered from an older woman with urothelial cancer. The starting material was PBMCs, obtained around atezolizumab (anti-PD-L1) treatment. This sequence joins TRBV6-1 and TRBJ1-3, with unresolved D. In DNA form, the CDR3 reads TGTGCCAGCAATTCCAGGTTCTCTGGAAACACCATATATTTT. It encodes CASNSRFSGNTIYF.